This T cell receptor (beta chain) was recovered during a study of shared clonotypes between healthy human individuals. There were only Caucasian adults among the donors, and all lived in Nashville, Tennessee. Sequencing used immunoSEQ multiplex PCR; TCRdb keeps in-frame clones, though not all of them. Among more than 2 million clones listed, approximately 94% were seen once. This receptor was obtained from a man aged 18 to 30 in good health. Sequenced material: naive CD4+ T cells sorted from blood. Documented subset: CD45RA+ positively selected.

The CDR3 DNA is TGTGCCAGCAGCTCCGGGAGTGGAATCAGCTCCTACAATGAGCAGTTCTTC. This sequence encodes CASSSGSGISSYNEQFF. This chain connects TRBV11-2 to TRBJ2-1; D might be TRBD2 (6 bases). V lost 4 bases and J 0 bases, leaving 16 bases between the germline ends. From germline, CDR1 is SGHAT and CDR2 FQNNGV. The CDR3 covers 17 residues.